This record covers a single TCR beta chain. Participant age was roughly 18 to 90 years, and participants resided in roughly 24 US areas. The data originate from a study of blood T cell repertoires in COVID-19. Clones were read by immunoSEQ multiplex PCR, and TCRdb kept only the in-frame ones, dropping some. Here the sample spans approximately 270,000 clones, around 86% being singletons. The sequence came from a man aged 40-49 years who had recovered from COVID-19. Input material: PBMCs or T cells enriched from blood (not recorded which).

The CDR3 reads CATSDHRRLAGSYNEQFF. CDR3 sequence (DNA): TGTGCCACCAGTGATCACCGAAGACTAGCGGGCTCCTACAATGAGCAGTTCTTC. V is TRBV24-1 and J is TRBJ2-1, with 10 bases matching TRBD2. V lost 3 bases and J lost 0; bases outside the gene matches: 7. CDR1 is KGHDR, CDR2 SFDVKD, per germline. The CDR3 has 18 amino acids.